A single sample gave rise to the 26 T cell receptor beta chains below, sequenced in a study of T cells of healthy individuals. Each CDR3 protein gets one entry after TCRdb re-called the 5' RACE reads with MiXCR. The sample contains roughly 76,000 distinct CDR3 sequences, 4% to 5.5% of which appear only once. These receptors originate from a female donor in good health.

This clonotype was seen repeatedly, ten times or more. Here the CDR3 DNA reads TGTGCCAGCAGTCGAATGACAGCCGGTGGCACTGAAGCTTTCTTT. Residues: CASSRMTAGGTEAFF. The gene calls are TRBV12-3 or TRBV12-4 and TRBJ1-1, with a weak D call TRBD1 (5 bases). This CDR3 region has 15 residues. Trimming took 5 bases from V and 4 from J, leaving 17 bases between them.

To note about this clonotype: It may be a read error: a sequence one base away is much more abundant. V is TRBV9 and J is TRBJ2-3, with TRBD1 as a possible D gene (5 bases). Germline values: CDR1 SGDLS, CDR2 YYNGEE. CDR3 length equals 14 residues. V was trimmed by 3 bases and J by 5 bases, leaving 13 bases between them. Here the CDR3 reads CASSAAGREDTQYF. CDR3 DNA sequence: TGTGCCAGCAGCGCGGCAGGGCGAGAAGATACGCAGTATTTT.

This clonotype was counted a few times. A read error may be the cause here, since a much bigger clone is one base away. The chain couples TRBV12-3 or TRBV12-4 to TRBJ1-5; D gene uncertain. This CDR3 spans 16 amino acids. The CDR3 region has the DNA TGTGCCAGCAGTTTAGGGGCGGAATATAGCAATCAGCCCCAGAATTTT. Its protein is CASSLGAEYSNQPQNF.

In this sample, this clonotype turned up many times. The chain combines TRBV6-5 with TRBJ2-1, with D perhaps matching TRBD2 (5 bases). The CDR3 runs to 16 residues. The V end was cut by 6 bases, the J end by 0 bases, with 15 bases between. CDR1 MNHEY and CDR2 SVGAGI come from the germline V gene. CDR3 region: CASRTSLLVSYNEQFF. The DNA of the CDR3 is TGTGCCAGCAGGACCTCATTACTAGTCTCCTACAATGAGCAGTTCTTC.

The genes are TRBV28 and TRBJ1-1; TRBD1 is a possible D gene (5 bases). This CDR3 is 14 amino acids long. Germline CDR1 reads MDHEN; CDR2 reads SYDVKM. Trimming stripped 6 bases from V and 2 bases from J, with 13 bases between. Here the CDR3 reads CASRTGTVNTEAFF. The CDR3 bases are TGTGCCAGCAGGACCGGGACGGTAAACACTGAAGCTTTCTTT.

This clonotype was seen ten or more times. The chain combines TRBV4-1 with TRBJ1-1, with a tentative D call TRBD1 (5 bases). The CDR3 length is 13 residues. Looked up from germline, CDR1 is MGHRA and CDR2 is YSYEKL. V was trimmed by 5 bases and J by 4 bases, leaving 11 bases between them. CDR3 sequence: CASSWGEGTEAFF. For the CDR3, the DNA is TGCGCCAGCAGCTGGGGGGAGGGCACTGAAGCTTTCTTT.

This clonotype was seen a few times. The chain recombines TRBV6-5 with TRBJ1-3; 10 bases line up with TRBD1. The germline CDR1 and CDR2 sequences are MNHEY and SVGAGI. The CDR3 is 18 amino acids. Losses at the gene ends were 5 bases for V and 5 bases for J; bases not matched to a gene: 15. CDR3 protein: CASSQDGTGALSRNTIYF. CDR3 DNA sequence: TGTGCCAGCAGTCAAGACGGGACAGGGGCCTTGTCTCGAAACACCATATATTTT.

This clonotype was seen many times. The chain recombines TRBV18 with TRBJ1-5, with TRBD1 as a possible D gene (5 bases). V lost 6 bases and J 5 bases, leaving 11 bases between the germline ends. CDR1 and CDR2 from the germline V gene are KGHSH and LQKENI. The CDR3 is 13 amino acids. DNA for the CDR3: TGTGCCAGCTCGCAGGGTGATGATCAGCCCCAGCATTTT. Protein sequence: CASSQGDDQPQHF.

This clonotype was seen repeatedly, ten times or more. The V gene is TRBV18, the J gene TRBJ1-4; 7 bases are a match to TRBD1. The CDR3 covers 15 residues. The V gene end was trimmed by 3 bases and the J gene end by 4 bases; junction bases not matched to a gene: 5. Germline assignment: CDR1 KGHSH and CDR2 LQKENI. CDR3 in amino acids: CASSPRDSHNEKLFF. CDR3 nucleotide sequence: TGTGCCAGCTCACCCCGGGACAGCCATAATGAAAAACTGTTTTTT.

This clonotype came up many times. This rearrangement joins TRBV6-5 to TRBJ2-5, with a weak D call TRBD1 (6 bases). The CDR3 totals 15 residues. The V and J ends lost 6 bases and 1 base respectively, with 15 bases between them. Germline V CDR1 and CDR2: MNHEY, SVGAGI. The CDR3 sequence is CASSPQDSPQETQYF. The DNA for the CDR3 is TGTGCCAGCAGCCCTCAGGACAGTCCCCAAGAGACCCAGTACTTC.

The rearrangement uses TRBV7-2 and TRBJ1-1; D not resolved. V was clipped by 1 base and J by 3 bases, with 12 bases between them. The CDR3 sequence is 15 residues long. Germline CDR1 reads SGHTA; CDR2 reads FQGNSA. The CDR3 protein is CASSLGLGWDTEAFF. The CDR3 nucleotides are TGTGCCAGCAGCTTAGGGCTGGGCTGGGACACTGAAGCTTTCTTT.

This clonotype was recorded once. The chain uses TRBV6-5 and TRBJ2-1; 7 bases agree with TRBD1. Trimming at V came to 5 bases and at J to 6 bases, leaving 10 bases not matched to a gene. The germline V gene encodes CDR1 MNHEY and CDR2 SVGAGI. The CDR3 is 15 amino acids. This CDR3 reads CASSPHRGPCNEQFF. CDR3 nucleotides: TGTGCCAGCAGTCCTCACAGGGGACCCTGCAATGAGCAGTTCTTC.

Comments on this clonotype: Given a much more abundant clone one base away, this may be a read error. V and J are TRBV7-6 and TRBJ1-3, with D uncertain. The CDR3 contains 15 residues. V was clipped by 4 bases and J by 7 bases, with 17 bases between them. Germline assignment: CDR1 SGHVS and CDR2 FNYEAQ. CDR3 sequence reads: CASSSHTPNENTIYF. The CDR3 DNA reads as TGTGCCAGCAGCTCCCATACCCCTAATGAGAACACCATATATTTT.

The rearrangement links TRBV12-3 or TRBV12-4 to TRBJ1-2; tentative D call: TRBD1 (6 bases). V was pared by 5 bases and J by 7 bases, with 17 bases between. The CDR3 loop spans 14 amino acids. The CDR3, as DNA: TGTGCCAGCAGTCTCAGGGGAGAGAAAGCTGGCTACACCTTC. Its protein product is CASSLRGEKAGYTF.

Note on this clonotype: This may come from a read error, since a much larger clone is one base off. J is TRBJ2-6 and V is TRBV27; D might be TRBD1 (5 bases). Germline V gene sequence: CDR1 MNHEY, CDR2 SMNVEV (reference sequence). The CDR3 extends over 16 amino acids. CDR3 region: CASSTRLWSGANVPTF. The CDR3, as DNA: TGTGCCAGCAGTACCAGATTGTGGTCTGGGGCCAACGTCCCGACTTTC.

This clonotype was recorded at least ten times. This chain links TRBV6-2 or TRBV6-3 with TRBJ2-3, with 13 bases aligning to TRBD2. Germline trimming cut 6 bases from V and 0 bases from J; bases unmatched to any gene: 9. The CDR3 contains 18 residues. Germline values: CDR1 MNHEY, CDR2 SVGEGT. Here the CDR3 reads CASSLGTSGTSSTDTQYF. CDR3 nucleotides: TGTGCCAGCAGCCTAGGGACTAGCGGGACATCTAGCACAGATACGCAGTATTTT.

This clonotype showed up many times. V gene TRBV29-1 combines with J gene TRBJ2-7, with D perhaps matching TRBD2 (5 bases). CDR3 length equals 12 residues. Germline values: CDR1 SQVTM, CDR2 ANQGSEA. Trimming cost V 4 bases and J 6 bases, with 13 bases left between them. The chain's CDR3 is CSVVALGGEQYF. Here the CDR3 DNA reads TGCAGCGTTGTTGCGCTCGGAGGCGAGCAGTACTTC.

This clonotype was picked up many times. The V and J genes are TRBV24-1 and TRBJ2-3; D tentatively fits TRBD1 or TRBD2 (5 bases each). The CDR3 is 17 amino acids. Germline CDR1 is KGHDR and CDR2 is SFDVKD. Trimming pared 3 bases from V and 1 base from J, leaving 16 bases between. The DNA of the CDR3 is TGTGCCACCAGTGATCTCGGGACCGAAGGGGGCACAGATACGCAGTATTTT. Protein sequence: CATSDLGTEGGTDTQYF.

This clonotype was seen ten or more times. V is TRBV5-1 and J is TRBJ2-3; 7 nucleotides match TRBD1. Germline CDR1 and CDR2: SGHRS and YFSETQ. Trimming cost V 4 bases and J 4 bases; bases outside gene matches: 9. The CDR3 runs 15 residues. The CDR3 bases are TGCGCCAGCAGCCTCGACAGGGCCCCCCCAGATACGCAGTATTTT. Amino acids: CASSLDRAPPDTQYF.

The table lists this clonotype with many counts. CDR3 in DNA: TGTGCCAGCAGCCAAGAAAGGACGAGACAGTATTTT. It encodes CASSQERTRQYF. This chain connects TRBV4-2 to TRBJ2-3; D not resolved. Germline CDR1 LGHNA, CDR2 YNFKEQ. Deletions cut 0 bases from V and 12 bases from J, with 10 bases between. The CDR3 sequence is 12 residues long.

This clonotype was counted ten times or more. The chain carries TRBV20-1 and TRBJ1-2; 9 positions match TRBD1. From germline, CDR1 is DFQATT and CDR2 SNEGSKA (reference sequence). The CDR3 is made up of 15 amino acids. Trimming at V came to 4 bases and at J to 2 bases, leaving 8 bases not matched to a gene. CDR3 in DNA: TGCAGTGCTACCCTCCCTGGGACAGGGAACTATGGCTACACCTTC. The encoded protein is CSATLPGTGNYGYTF.

Ten or more counts support this clonotype. The chain carries TRBV7-2 and TRBJ2-3; no firm D call. CDR1 is SGHTA, CDR2 FQGNSA, per germline. This CDR3 region has 15 residues. Trimming shortened V by 5 bases and J by 1 base, and 13 bases separated the two germline ends. In nucleotides, the CDR3 is TGTGCCAGCAGCCCCGATTCACTCGGCACAGATACGCAGTATTTT. This gives the protein CASSPDSLGTDTQYF.

The sample holds many counts of this clonotype. V is TRBV7-8 and J is TRBJ2-5, with TRBD1 as a possible D gene (6 bases). The germline V gene has CDR1 SGHVS and CDR2 FQNEAQ. The CDR3 consists of 17 residues. Deletions cut 4 bases from V and 4 bases from J, with 22 bases between. CDR3 protein: CASSSSFPGRGRETQYF. CDR3 in DNA: TGTGCCAGCAGCTCTTCGTTTCCGGGCAGGGGAAGAGAGACCCAGTACTTC.

On this clonotype itself: Germline and junction disagree at one end, which may indicate a read error. The chain is built from TRBV20-1 and TRBJ2-5; TRBD1 agrees at 8 bases. In germline, CDR1 is DFQATT, CDR2 SNEGSKA (reference sequence). This CDR3 is 13 amino acids long. Here the CDR3 reads CSGLTGDQETQCF. For the CDR3, the DNA is TGCAGTGGGTTGACAGGGGACCAAGAGACCCAGTGCTTC.

This clonotype was observed many times. The chain is built from TRBV9 and TRBJ2-1; 12 nucleotides agree with TRBD2. Germline CDR1 and CDR2: SGDLS and YYNGEE. The CDR3 is 16 amino acids. J was trimmed by 9 bases and V by 0 bases; bases with no gene match: 7. The CDR3: CASSVDPSGRGGEQFF. The CDR3 bases are TGTGCCAGCAGCGTAGACCCTAGCGGGAGGGGGGGTGAGCAGTTCTTC. Complete variable domain (other parts from reference TRBV9 and TRBJ2-1): DSGVTQTPKHLITATGQRVTLRCSPRSGDLSVYWYQQSLDQGLQFLIQYYNGEERAKGNILERFSAQQFPDLHSELNLSSLELGDSALYFCASSVDPSGRGGEQFFGPGTRLTVL.

There are many counts of this clonotype. This chain joins TRBV6-5 and TRBJ2-6; a weak D match, TRBD2 (5 bases). There are 16 residues in the CDR3. Germline V gene lookup returns CDR1 MNHEY and CDR2 SVGAGI. Trimming left V 5 bases short and J 0 bases short, with 11 bases between. This CDR3 reads CASSPGYRSGANVLTF. The CDR3 DNA reads as TGTGCCAGCAGTCCGGGGTACCGCTCTGGGGCCAACGTCCTGACTTTC.